The following is a TCR beta chain sequence with its context. This record belongs to a study of CD8 T cells in Susac syndrome. This CDR3 region has 13 residues. Germline V gene sequence: CDR1 KGHDR, CDR2 SFDVKD. Trimming took off 0 bases at V and 5 bases at J, with 5 bases between the two ends. With random hexamers, about 0.45 to 1 ug RNA was reverse transcribed. A single record per CDR3 protein comes from TCRdb applying MiXCR to the immunoSEQ multiplex PCR reads. Of about 180,000 distinct CDR3 sequences in the sample, about 93% are singletons; the top ten hold 0.09% to 0.1%. The genes are TRBV24-1 and TRBJ2-3; maybe TRBD2 (5 bases). The sequenced sample consisted of CD4+ T cells from PBMCs. This receptor was obtained from a human donor with multiple sclerosis. CDR3 region: CATSDLRGDTQYF. CDR3 coding DNA: TGTGCCACCAGTGATTTGCGGGGAGATACGCAGTATTTT.